This T cell receptor (beta chain) was sequenced in a study of blood T cell repertoires in COVID-19. The table came from immunoSEQ multiplex PCR; TCRdb's copy has only in-frame clones and leaves some out. The table includes roughly 110,000 clones, over 60% detected once. In this sample, this clone turned up once. Source material: peripheral blood. This sequence originates from a man aged 80 or over with COVID-19, enrolled during active disease.

The chain's CDR3 is CASSLGTSGRGFF. The DNA of the CDR3 is TGCGCCAGCAGCTTGGGGACTAGCGGACGGGGGTTCTTC. The gene calls are TRBV5-1 and TRBJ2-1; 10 bases line up with TRBD2. Germline V CDR1 and CDR2: SGHRS, YFSETQ. This CDR3 contains 13 residues. V gave up 0 bases and J gave up 15 bases; unmatched junction bases: 6.